This TCR beta chain was sequenced for a study of blood T cell repertoires in COVID-19. This clone was recorded a few times. The CDR3 extends over 15 amino acids. Per the germline V gene, CDR1 is SNHLY and CDR2 is FYNNEI. Trimming stripped 4 bases from V and 4 bases from J, with 13 bases between. In the original processing: Amplification from reference gene primers served as the basis for estimated nucleated cell counts. Data came from immunoSEQ multiplex PCR; TCRdb stores just in-frame clones and leaves some out. D and trimming come from the DNA, and the V and J calls and clone size come from that table. The table records some 76,000 clones, around 83% of them present only once.

The source material was peripheral blood. The TCR comes from a human donor in a cohort sampled during active COVID-19. The genes are TRBV2 and TRBJ2-2, with D tentatively TRBD1 (6 bases). For the CDR3, the DNA is TGTGCCAGCAGTGTTGGGGGCGCGGGCACCGGGGAGCTGTTTTTT. It codes for CASSVGGAGTGELFF.